Following are 20 T cell receptor beta chains from one sample sequenced in a study of cytomegalovirus exposure and HLA in healthy donors. The PCR made use of 60 Vbeta and 13 Jbeta primers. TCRdb's table, derived via immunoSEQ multiplex PCR, lists solely in-frame clones and lacks some. The data hold some 96,000 clones, with around 80% observed a single time. Sequenced: PBMCs. The receptors come from an older woman in good health and CMV-seronegative.

This chain joins TRBV28 and TRBJ2-7; tentatively, D is TRBD2 (5 bases). V dropped 6 bases and J dropped 6 bases, with 12 bases sitting between them. The CDR3 loop spans 12 amino acids. Germline assignment: CDR1 MDHEN and CDR2 SYDVKM. In DNA form, the CDR3 reads TGTGCCAGCAGCCCCGACTACCTCGAGCAGTACTTC. It specifies CASSPDYLEQYF.

This CDR3 is CASSPSSGQTYEQYF. The CDR3 bases are TGTGCCAGCAGCCCCTCATCGGGACAGACCTACGAGCAGTACTTC. The chain couples TRBV7-2 to TRBJ2-5, with 7 nucleotides matching TRBD1. The DNA end favors TRBJ2-7, so the J call may be wrong. CDR1 and CDR2 (germline): SGHTA, FQGNSA. The CDR3 has 15 residues.

This chain connects TRBV29-1 to TRBJ2-6; 7 bases match TRBD1. The CDR3 extends over 16 amino acids. Germline CDR1 reads SQVTM; CDR2 reads ANQGSEA. With V trimmed by 4 bases and J by 1 base, 7 bases remained unmatched. CDR3 region: CSVVYRGRSGANVLTF. As DNA, the CDR3 is TGCAGCGTTGTCTACAGGGGAAGGTCTGGGGCCAACGTCCTGACTTTC.

J is TRBJ1-2 and V is TRBV4-1; TRBD1 agrees at 7 bases. V gave up 4 bases and J gave up 0 bases; unmatched junction bases: 11. This CDR3 is 17 amino acids long. From germline, CDR1 is MGHRA and CDR2 YSYEKL. This chain's CDR3 is CASSRLGQARTNYGYTF. CDR3 nucleotide sequence: TGCGCCAGCAGCCGGCTTGGACAGGCTCGAACTAACTATGGCTACACCTTC.

J is TRBJ2-1 and V is TRBV5-1, with TRBD2 identical over 16 bases. With 0 bases clipped from V and 10 bases from J, the junction kept 7 bases outside the gene matches. The length of the CDR3 is 17 residues. Germline values: CDR1 SGHRS, CDR2 YFSETQ. The CDR3: CASSLGGTSGGAREQFF. The CDR3 region has the DNA TGCGCCAGCAGCTTGGGAGGGACTAGCGGGGGGGCAAGGGAGCAGTTCTTC.

This sequence joins TRBV6-1 and TRBJ2-2; TRBD2 matches at 7 bases. The V and J ends lost 3 bases and 3 bases, in that order; junction bases with no gene match: 10. The CDR3 has 17 amino acids. Germline V gene sequence: CDR1 MNHNS, CDR2 SASEGT. The CDR3 loop reads CASSDAREDRYTGELFF. Here the CDR3 DNA reads TGTGCCAGCAGTGACGCCCGGGAGGATAGGTACACCGGGGAGCTGTTTTTT.

The V gene is TRBV28, the J gene TRBJ1-5, with D maybe TRBD1 (5 bases). The CDR3 is 14 residues long. V lost 5 bases and J 6 bases, leaving 14 bases between the germline ends. Germline CDR1 MDHEN, CDR2 SYDVKM. The CDR3 loop reads CASSPGDRSQPQHF. The CDR3 nucleotides read TGTGCCAGCAGTCCGGGGGATCGGAGTCAGCCCCAGCATTTT.

The J gene is TRBJ2-3, the V gene TRBV5-1; D is perhaps TRBD1 (5 bases). The CDR3 contains 14 residues. Trimming stripped 4 bases from V and 0 bases from J, with 9 bases between. Germline CDR1 and CDR2: SGHRS and YFSETQ. The CDR3 protein is CASSQTESTDTQYF. DNA of the CDR3: TGCGCCAGCAGCCAGACAGAAAGCACAGATACGCAGTATTTT. Variable domain in full (rest from reference TRBV5-1 and TRBJ2-3): KAGVTQTPRYLIKTRGQQVTLSCSPISGHRSVSWYQQTPGQGLQFLFEYFSETQRNKGNFPGRFSGRQFSNSRSEMNVSTLELGDSALYLCASSQTESTDTQYFGPGTRLTVL.

This chain joins TRBV28 and TRBJ1-5; tentatively, D is TRBD1 (5 bases). The germline gives CDR1 MDHEN, CDR2 SYDVKM. This CDR3 contains 14 residues. Trimming took off 1 base at V and 7 bases at J, with 11 bases between the two ends. The CDR3 reads CASSLFWGEQPQHF. In DNA, the CDR3 is TGTGCCAGCAGTTTATTTTGGGGGGAACAGCCCCAGCATTTT.

The V and J genes are TRBV7-2 and TRBJ1-3; D ambiguous. V was trimmed by 4 bases and J by 0 bases, leaving 4 bases between them. This CDR3 has 13 amino acids. The germline gives CDR1 SGHTA, CDR2 FQGNSA. The DNA of the CDR3 is TGTGCCAGCAGCTGGAGCTCTGGAAACACCATATATTTT. Translating gives CASSWSSGNTIYF. Full variable domain (outside the CDR3, taken from reference TRBV7-2 and TRBJ1-3): GAGVSQSPSNKVTEKGKDVELRCDPISGHTALYWYRQSLGQGLEFLIYFQGNSAPDKSGLPSDRFSAERTGGSVSTLTIQRTQQEDSAVYLCASSWSSGNTIYFGEGSWLTVV.

V gene TRBV5-1 combines with J gene TRBJ1-1; TRBD1 aligns across 7 bases. This CDR3 region has 14 residues. Germline V gives CDR1 SGHRS, CDR2 YFSETQ. V lost 3 bases, J lost 4 bases, and 6 bases stayed unmatched. Here the CDR3 DNA reads TGCGCCAGCAGCTACCGACAGGGAAGCACTGAAGCTTTCTTT. Its protein is CASSYRQGSTEAFF.

J is TRBJ1-4 and V is TRBV19; D ambiguous. The germline gives CDR1 LNHDA, CDR2 SQIVND (reference sequence). The V end lost 7 bases, the J end lost 4 bases, and 16 bases lay between the germline ends. CDR3 length: 15 residues. The CDR3 here is CASTSDGGLNEKLFF. The DNA of the CDR3 is TGTGCCAGTACCTCGGACGGAGGGCTTAATGAAAAACTGTTTTTT.

The chain carries TRBV7-9 and TRBJ2-6; TRBD1 aligns across 7 bases. J was trimmed by 0 bases and V by 4 bases; bases with no gene match: 9. The V gene's germline CDR1 is SEHNR and CDR2 FQNEAQ (reference sequence). The CDR3 has 18 residues. DNA for the CDR3: TGTGCCAGCAGCTGGTTGACAGGGACCCTCTCTGGGGCCAACGTCCTGACTTTC. Amino acid sequence: CASSWLTGTLSGANVLTF.

The sample holds a few counts of this clone. This chain connects TRBV28 to TRBJ2-7; D is perhaps TRBD1 (5 bases). CDR1 and CDR2 from the germline V gene are MDHEN and SYDVKM. The CDR3 contains 15 residues. The V gene lost 5 bases and the J gene lost 2 bases, with 16 bases spanning the gap. CDR3 sequence (DNA): TGTGCCAGCAGTCCGTCGTCCAGGGCTCCCTACGAGCAGTACTTC. Its protein is CASSPSSRAPYEQYF.

The genes are TRBV30 and TRBJ1-6; 7 bases map to TRBD1. The CDR3 length is 12 residues. Unmatched junction bases numbered 1, after V lost 5 bases and J lost 6 bases. Germline CDR1 reads GTSNPN; CDR2 reads SVGIG (reference sequence). In nucleotides, the CDR3 is TGTGCCTGGGGGGACAGTAATTCACCCCTCCACTTT. It translates to CAWGDSNSPLHF. Drawing the rest from reference TRBV30 and TRBJ1-6, the complete variable domain is SQTIHQWPATLVQPVGSPLSLECTVEGTSNPNLYWYRQAAGRGLQLLFYSVGIGQISSEVPQNLSASRPQDRQFILSSKKLLLSDSGFYLCAWGDSNSPLHFGNGTRLTVT.

This clone was detected only a few times. The chain has TRBV14 and TRBJ2-1; a possible D gene is TRBD2 (5 bases). This CDR3 has 16 amino acids. CDR1 is SGHDN and CDR2 is FVKESK in the germline V gene. V lost 1 base, J lost 3 bases, and 13 bases lay in between. CDR3 in DNA: TGTGCCAGCAGCCAAGTTCGGAGACTAAACTACAATGAGCAGTTCTTC. It is translated as CASSQVRRLNYNEQFF.

The chain couples TRBV30 to TRBJ1-6; TRBD1 aligns across 9 bases. Germline values: CDR1 GTSNPN, CDR2 SVGIG (reference sequence). V was pared by 3 bases and J by 9 bases, with 6 bases of the junction left unmatched. The CDR3 covers 14 residues. The CDR3 DNA follows: TGTGCCTGGAGGTTAACAGGGGGCAGTTCACCCCTCCACTTT. Its protein product is CAWRLTGGSSPLHF.

The DNA of the CDR3 is TGTGCCAGCAGCTGGGGGACATCCAGCAATCAGCCCCAGCATTTT. It specifies CASSWGTSSNQPQHF. V is TRBV5-8 and J is TRBJ1-5; D is possibly TRBD1 (6 bases). From germline, CDR1 is SGHTS and CDR2 YDEGEE. The CDR3 runs 15 residues. V dropped 3 bases and J dropped 1 base, with 11 bases sitting between them.

The chain recombines TRBV5-4 with TRBJ1-1; 8 bases map to TRBD1. This CDR3 has 17 amino acids. V trimming: 4 bases; J trimming: 2 bases; junction bases outside the gene matches: 13. Germline CDR1 is SGHNT and CDR2 is YYREEE (reference sequence). CDR3 protein: CASSPLTGGSGNTEAFF. The CDR3 DNA is TGTGCCAGCAGCCCCCTCACAGGGGGAAGTGGAAACACTGAAGCTTTCTTT.

The chain joins TRBV5-8 to TRBJ2-5; TRBD2 is a possible D gene (6 bases). The CDR3 is 16 amino acids. Germline lookup yields CDR1 SGHTS and CDR2 YDEGEE. V lost 4 bases, J lost 5 bases, and 21 bases lay in between. In DNA form, the CDR3 reads TGTGCCAGCAGCCCGGCCTTGGCGGGGCCAGGGGAGACCCAGTACTTC. It is translated as CASSPALAGPGETQYF.